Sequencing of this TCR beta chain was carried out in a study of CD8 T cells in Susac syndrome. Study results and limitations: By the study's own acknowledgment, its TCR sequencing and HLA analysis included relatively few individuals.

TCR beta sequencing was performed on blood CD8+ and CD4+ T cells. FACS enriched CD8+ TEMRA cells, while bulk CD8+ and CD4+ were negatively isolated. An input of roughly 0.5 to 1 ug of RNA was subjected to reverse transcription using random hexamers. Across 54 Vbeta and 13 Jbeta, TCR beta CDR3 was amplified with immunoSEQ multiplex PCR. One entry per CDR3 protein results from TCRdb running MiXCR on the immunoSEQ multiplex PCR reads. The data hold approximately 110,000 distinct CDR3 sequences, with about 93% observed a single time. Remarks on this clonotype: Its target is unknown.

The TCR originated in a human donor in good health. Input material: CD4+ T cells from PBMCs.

The CDR3 DNA sequence: TGCAGCGTGGTCGGTTTACTAGCGGTTGAGCAGTTCTTC. Protein sequence: CSVVGLLAVEQFF. The rearrangement uses TRBV29-1 and TRBJ2-1; 8 bases agree with TRBD2. Germline loops: CDR1 SQVTM, CDR2 ANQGSEA. CDR3 size: 13 residues. Losses at the gene ends were 6 bases for V and 9 bases for J; bases not matched to a gene: 10.